This T cell receptor (beta chain) emerged from a study of shared clonotypes between healthy human individuals. Study conclusions and caveats: The sharing of 4% to 5.5% of naive CD4 clonotypes was seen across a handful of donors. The generation probabilities recorded for non-shared clonotypes fell below those of clonotypes shared by all four donors. Only a few donors were included, so the genetic and exposure-history diversity represented was limited.

Regarding this clone: Its antigen is currently unknown.

The V segment lost 6 bases and the J segment 0 bases; nucleotides outside the gene matches: 8. The CDR3 runs to 15 residues. Germline V gives CDR1 MDHEN, CDR2 SYDVKM. Measured with immunoSEQ multiplex PCR; TCRdb has only the in-frame clones, and not every one. The sample consists of about 2.4 million clones, approximately 94% of them appearing once. What was sequenced was naive CD4+ T cells from PBMCs. Subset described: CD45RA+ positively selected. V is TRBV28 and J is TRBJ2-7; 7 positions agree with TRBD2. This sequence was found in a young man in good health. Some clones in this sample may be carry-over from other donors' samples. Written as DNA, the CDR3 is TGTGCCAGCAGCCCCGCCCTAGCGGACTCCTACGAGCAGTACTTC. As protein: CASSPALADSYEQYF.